The present entry profiles one TCR beta chain with its context. Antigen unknown. The primer mix had 60 Vbeta and 13 Jbeta primers. Data came from immunoSEQ multiplex PCR; TCRdb stores just in-frame clones and leaves some out. This sample has over 90,000 clones, with roughly 80% found just once. This record belongs to a study of cytomegalovirus exposure and HLA in healthy donors. Study outcomes and limitations: More clonal expansion characterized HLA-associated TCR beta chains than equally common others in a later analysis. With further analysis later on, most CMV-associated TCR beta chains appeared HLA-restricted. Later analysis identified a missense DCLRE1C variant that was linked to TCR beta V- and J-gene trimming.

Trimming removed 6 bases from V and 1 base from J, with 15 bases in between. The CDR3 is 15 residues long. Per germline, CDR1 ENHRY and CDR2 SYGVKD. What was sequenced was PBMCs. The chain employs TRBV10-3 and TRBJ2-5, with D possibly being TRBD1 (5 bases). This clonotype was obtained from a male donor in good health and CMV-seropositive. The CDR3 DNA is TGTGCCATCAGCGCCCATCACGACAGCCAAGAGACCCAGTACTTC. Amino acids: CAISAHHDSQETQYF.